This TCR beta chain was documented in a study of cytomegalovirus exposure and HLA in healthy donors. PCR involved 60 Vbeta and 13 Jbeta primers. Libraries were prepared by immunoSEQ multiplex PCR; TCRdb keeps only in-frame clonotypes and omits some of them. This repertoire includes some 150,000 clones. In the case of this clone: What it binds is not known.

Trimming cost V 3 bases and J 10 bases, with 16 bases left between them. CDR1 and CDR2 from the germline V gene are KGHSH and LQKENI. The CDR3 spans 14 residues. Whole-study findings and limits: Looking again later, the authors saw that most CMV-associated TCR beta chains seemed HLA-restricted.

The TCR originated in a woman aged 18 to 35 in good health and CMV-seronegative. The chain carries TRBV18 and TRBJ2-1; maybe TRBD2 (5 bases). The sample comprised PBMCs. CDR3 DNA sequence: TGTGCCAGCTCACCGACTACCAGCGGTCTAGAGCAGTTCTTC. It is translated as CASSPTTSGLEQFF.